A single sample gave rise to the 30 T cell receptor beta chains below, sequenced in a study of blood T cell repertoires in COVID-19. Sequencing used immunoSEQ multiplex PCR; TCRdb keeps in-frame clones, though not all of them. The sample carries about 160,000 clones, more than 75% recorded once. The sequenced sample consisted of PBMCs or T cells enriched from blood (not recorded which). The receptor set was obtained from a woman aged 45-65 years who had recovered from COVID-19.

CDR3 in DNA: TGTGCCAGCAGCTTAGCGTTGCGGGGGGGCCGCAATGAGCAGTTCTTC. Its protein product is CASSLALRGGRNEQFF. The genes are TRBV7-2 and TRBJ2-1, with 9 bases identical to TRBD2. CDR1 and CDR2 (germline): SGHTA, FQGNSA. V trimming: 0 bases; J trimming: 6 bases; junction bases outside the gene matches: 6. This CDR3 is 16 amino acids long.

The V and J genes are TRBV7-9 and TRBJ2-3, with D maybe TRBD2 (6 bases). V was clipped by 5 bases and J by 7 bases, with 10 bases between them. The length of the CDR3 is 12 residues. Looked up from germline, CDR1 is SEHNR and CDR2 is FQNEAQ (reference sequence). CDR3 protein: CASSPRGNTQYF. CDR3 in DNA: TGTGCCAGCAGCCCGCGGGGAAATACGCAGTATTTT.

The chain is built from TRBV14 and TRBJ1-1; 8 bases map to TRBD1. Germline V gene data show CDR1 as SGHDN and CDR2 as FVKESK. The length of the CDR3 is 14 residues. After removal of 5 bases from V and 1 base from J, the junction contained 3 bases not matched to a gene. The CDR3: CASSFTGGNTEAFF. The CDR3, as DNA: TGTGCCAGCAGCTTCACAGGGGGGAACACTGAAGCTTTCTTT. Together with reference TRBV14 and TRBJ1-1, the CDR3 gives the full variable domain: EAGVTQFPSHSVIEKGQTVTLRCDPISGHDNLYWYRRVMGKEIKFLLHFVKESKQDESGMPNNRFLAERTGGTYSTLKVQPAELEDSGVYFCASSFTGGNTEAFFGQGTRLTVV.

This sequence joins TRBV6-6 and TRBJ1-2; 9 bases fit TRBD1. The J segment lost 10 bases and the V segment lost 11 bases, leaving 11 bases of the junction unmatched. The CDR3 consists of 12 residues. Per the germline V gene, CDR1 is MNHNY and CDR2 is SVGAGI (reference sequence). CDR3 region: CASRDRAYPYTF. In DNA form, the CDR3 reads TGTGCCTCACGGGACAGGGCCTACCCCTACACCTTC.

This chain links TRBV7-2 with TRBJ1-1; the match to TRBD1 covers 7 bases. Germline trimming cut 2 bases from V and 3 bases from J; bases unmatched to any gene: 9. CDR3 length: 16 residues. Germline V CDR1 and CDR2: SGHTA, FQGNSA. The CDR3 bases are TGTGCCAGCAGCTTAAGACAGGGAACAGGAGACACTGAAGCTTTCTTT. Protein sequence: CASSLRQGTGDTEAFF.

This clone was picked up one time. The CDR3 loop reads CASSMWTGRTDTQYF. CDR3 sequence (DNA): TGTGCCAGTAGTATGTGGACAGGGCGCACAGATACGCAGTATTTT. The rearrangement uses TRBV19 and TRBJ2-3, with TRBD1 matching over 8 bases. V lost 3 bases to trimming and J lost 1 base; unmatched junction nucleotides: 3. This CDR3 is 15 amino acids long. CDR1 LNHDA and CDR2 SQIVND come from the germline V gene (reference sequence).

This chain links TRBV5-6 with TRBJ2-5, with TRBD2 matching 8 bases. This CDR3 comprises 15 residues. V lost 6 bases, J lost 4 bases, and 11 bases stayed unmatched. In germline, CDR1 is SGHDT, CDR2 YYEEEE. As DNA, the CDR3 is TGTGCCAGCAACTCCGGGACTAGATCCAGAGAGACCCAGTACTTC. Translating gives CASNSGTRSRETQYF. Full variable domain (outside the CDR3, taken from reference TRBV5-6 and TRBJ2-5): DAGVTQSPTHLIKTRGQQVTLRCSPKSGHDTVSWYQQALGQGPQFIFQYYEEEERQRGNFPDRFSGHQFPNYSSELNVNALLLGDSALYLCASNSGTRSRETQYFGPGTRLLVL.

The chain uses TRBV4-2 and TRBJ1-2; TRBD1 matches at 9 bases. CDR3 length: 14 residues. The junction had 5 bases not matched to a gene; V was cut back by 0 bases and J by 9 bases. Germline V gene sequence: CDR1 LGHNA, CDR2 YNFKEQ. The CDR3 DNA reads TGTGCCAGCAGCCAAGAACAGGGGGCGCGAAGCTACACCTTC. This sequence encodes CASSQEQGARSYTF.

The chain has TRBV6-2 or TRBV6-3 and TRBJ2-5, with 15 bases lining up with TRBD2. V shed 6 bases and J 4 bases; nucleotides not matched to a gene: 9. Germline CDR1 MNHEY, CDR2 SVGEGT. The CDR3 consists of 17 residues. CDR3 coding DNA: TGTGCCAGCAGCCGTAGGACTAGCGGGGGGGCCGGAGAGACCCAGTACTTC. It specifies CASSRRTSGGAGETQYF.

The chain couples TRBV20-1 to TRBJ2-1, with a weak D call TRBD2 (5 bases). The CDR3 contains 13 residues. Germline CDR1 DFQATT, CDR2 SNEGSKA (reference sequence). V was trimmed by 3 bases and J by 9 bases, leaving 15 bases between them. CDR3 nucleotide sequence: TGCAGTGCTAGTTTGCGAGCGGTTGGTGAGCAGTTCTTC. The encoded protein is CSASLRAVGEQFF.

This chain uses TRBV7-2 with TRBJ2-1; TRBD1 aligns across 9 bases. The germline V gene encodes CDR1 SGHTA and CDR2 FQGNSA. This CDR3 has 16 amino acids. After removal of 4 bases from V and 3 bases from J, the junction contained 7 bases not matched to a gene. The CDR3 DNA reads TGTGCCAGCAGCTCTTCAGGGGACAGGGTCTACAATGAGCAGTTCTTC. Its protein is CASSSSGDRVYNEQFF.

The chain is built from TRBV29-1 and TRBJ2-5, with TRBD1 matching 7 bases. V was pared by 1 base and J by 2 bases, with 4 bases of the junction left unmatched. The CDR3 covers 14 residues. Germline CDR1 SQVTM, CDR2 ANQGSEA. The CDR3 protein is CSVEGWGQQETQYF. The CDR3 nucleotides are TGCAGCGTTGAAGGGTGGGGACAGCAAGAGACCCAGTACTTC.

The gene calls are TRBV11-3 and TRBJ2-7; weak D call: TRBD2 (6 bases). The CDR3 sequence is 14 residues long. The V and J ends lost 5 bases and 0 bases respectively, with 11 bases between them. Per germline, CDR1 SGHNT and CDR2 YENEEA. For the CDR3, the DNA is TGTGCCAGCAGCCGGAGGAGGGACTCCTACGAGCAGTACTTC. This gives the protein CASSRRRDSYEQYF.

The V gene is TRBV9, the J gene TRBJ2-5; 7 nucleotides align to TRBD2. The CDR3 spans 16 residues. CDR1 SGDLS and CDR2 YYNGEE come from the germline V gene. The V gene end was trimmed by 4 bases and the J gene end by 2 bases; junction bases not matched to a gene: 11. CDR3 sequence: CASSPGLDEGQETQYF. CDR3 sequence (DNA): TGTGCCAGCAGCCCCGGACTAGATGAGGGGCAAGAGACCCAGTACTTC.

This chain joins TRBV5-6 and TRBJ1-4, with 8 bases fitting TRBD1. Germline-derived CDR1 and CDR2 are SGHDT and YYEEEE. The V and J ends lost 0 bases and 1 base, in that order; junction bases with no gene match: 2. The CDR3 is 16 residues long. The DNA for the CDR3 is TGTGCCAGCAGCTTGGTCAGGGGGCGAACTAATGAAAAACTGTTTTTT. Protein product: CASSLVRGRTNEKLFF.

This clone was seen only once. The chain links TRBV7-2 to TRBJ2-2; the match to TRBD2 covers 9 bases. V dropped 6 bases and J dropped 7; count of bases not matched to a gene: 9. Germline CDR1 is SGHTA and CDR2 is FQGNSA. CDR3 length: 15 residues. The DNA for the CDR3 is TGTGCCAGCAGTTTCGGACTAGCGCACCACGGGGAGCTGTTTTTT. Its translation: CASSFGLAHHGELFF.

The V call is TRBV19, the J call TRBJ2-3; 10 bases match TRBD1. The CDR3 runs to 15 residues. The J segment lost 1 base and the V segment lost 5 bases, leaving 3 bases of the junction unmatched. Germline V gives CDR1 LNHDA, CDR2 SQIVND (reference sequence). In DNA, the CDR3 is TGTGCCAGTAGTGAAGACAGGGGGCGCACAGATACGCAGTATTTT. Protein: CASSEDRGRTDTQYF.

V usage is TRBV7-8 and J usage is TRBJ1-2, with D possibly being TRBD1 (6 bases). V lost 5 bases and J 2 bases, leaving 9 bases between the germline ends. The length of the CDR3 is 13 residues. In germline, CDR1 is SGHVS, CDR2 FQNEAQ. The CDR3 loop is CASSPQGNYGYTF. Written as DNA, the CDR3 is TGTGCCAGCAGCCCGCAGGGGAACTATGGCTACACCTTC.

The rearrangement uses TRBV7-2 and TRBJ2-4, with 7 positions matching TRBD1. There are 15 residues in the CDR3. V lost 4 bases and J lost 6; bases outside the gene matches: 9. Germline loops: CDR1 SGHTA, CDR2 FQGNSA. Here the CDR3 DNA reads TGTGCCAGCAGCTCTCCTGACAGGGCTCTAAACATTCAGTACTTC. Amino acid sequence: CASSSPDRALNIQYF.

The chain recombines TRBV7-2 with TRBJ1-1, with D possibly matching TRBD1 (6 bases). Trimming shortened V by 5 bases and J by 2 bases, and 12 bases separated the two germline ends. This CDR3 has 14 residues. The germline V gene encodes CDR1 SGHTA and CDR2 FQGNSA. This CDR3 reads CASSMDSLNTEAFF. The CDR3 DNA reads TGTGCCAGCAGCATGGACAGTTTAAACACTGAAGCTTTCTTT.

J is TRBJ2-7 and V is TRBV5-1; D is ambiguous. V lost 4 bases to trimming and J lost 0 bases, with 11 bases between them. The CDR3 is made up of 14 amino acids. Germline CDR1 reads SGHRS; CDR2 reads YFSETQ. DNA for the CDR3: TGCGCCAGCAGCAGCTCCCTGAGCTCCTACGAGCAGTACTTC. Translation gives CASSSSLSSYEQYF.

This sequence joins TRBV6-1 and TRBJ1-5, with 9 bases aligning to TRBD1. This CDR3 spans 16 amino acids. With 4 bases clipped from V and 0 bases from J, the junction kept 4 bases outside the gene matches. Per germline, CDR1 MNHNS and CDR2 SASEGT. CDR3 in amino acids: CASSATGGFSNQPQHF. The CDR3 DNA sequence: TGTGCCAGCAGTGCGACAGGGGGATTTAGCAATCAGCCCCAGCATTTT.

The V call is TRBV24-1, the J call TRBJ2-3; 7 bases fit TRBD1. The CDR3 loop spans 16 amino acids. CDR1 and CDR2 from the germline V gene are KGHDR and SFDVKD. V shed 4 bases, J shed 0 bases, and the junction held 6 bases outside the gene matches. The DNA of the CDR3 is TGTGCCACCAGTGAGCCGGACAGGCTTAGCACAGATACGCAGTATTTT. Amino acids: CATSEPDRLSTDTQYF.

This clone was observed once. The rearrangement joins TRBV5-6 to TRBJ2-7; maybe TRBD2 (5 bases). Germline V gene lookup returns CDR1 SGHDT and CDR2 YYEEEE. The V gene lost 2 bases and the J gene lost 5 bases, with 14 bases spanning the gap. The CDR3 is 14 amino acids. The CDR3 DNA sequence: TGTGCCAGCAGCTTTCGAGAGGGCTACCACGAGCAGTACTTC. Translated: CASSFREGYHEQYF. Complete variable domain (other parts from reference TRBV5-6 and TRBJ2-7): DAGVTQSPTHLIKTRGQQVTLRCSPKSGHDTVSWYQQALGQGPQFIFQYYEEEERQRGNFPDRFSGHQFPNYSSELNVNALLLGDSALYLCASSFREGYHEQYFGPGTRLTVT.

V gene TRBV19 combines with J gene TRBJ1-4; D is possibly TRBD1 (5 bases). Germline V CDR1 and CDR2: LNHDA, SQIVND (reference sequence). Trimming removed 5 bases at V and 8 bases at J, with 21 bases between. The CDR3 is made up of 16 amino acids. CDR3 DNA: TGTGCCAGTAGTCTCGGGGGAGGGACCGGAGAGGAAAAACTGTTTTTT. Its protein is CASSLGGGTGEEKLFF.

This chain links TRBV2 with TRBJ1-2, with a tentative D call TRBD1 (5 bases). The CDR3 extends over 17 amino acids. Germline V lookup: CDR1 SNHLY, CDR2 FYNNEI. V was clipped by 1 base and J by 0 bases, with 15 bases between them. This CDR3 is CASSEGAGGAANYGYTF. As DNA, the CDR3 is TGTGCCAGCAGTGAAGGCGCGGGAGGGGCCGCTAACTATGGCTACACCTTC.

The chain uses TRBV6-6 and TRBJ2-2, with D perhaps matching TRBD2 (5 bases). V shed 3 bases and J shed 6 bases, with 14 bases lying between them. The germline V gene encodes CDR1 MNHNY and CDR2 SVGAGI (reference sequence). The CDR3 has 15 amino acids. The chain's CDR3 is CASSYRGRVAGELFF. DNA for the CDR3: TGTGCCAGCAGTTATCGGGGAAGAGTGGCCGGGGAGCTGTTTTTT.

This sequence joins TRBV11-3 and TRBJ1-6, with a weak D call TRBD1 (5 bases). Germline loops: CDR1 SGHNT, CDR2 YENEEA. The CDR3 consists of 15 residues. Trimming removed 7 bases at V and 7 bases at J, with 17 bases between. The DNA of the CDR3 is TGTGCCAGCACCGGGGGGGGATTCGGAAATTCACCCCTCCACTTT. Residues: CASTGGGFGNSPLHF.

This clone has only one observation. CDR3: CASSQGHGQLDYGYTF. As DNA, the CDR3 is TGTGCCAGCAGCCAAGGACACGGACAGCTTGACTATGGCTACACCTTC. The chain carries TRBV4-2 and TRBJ1-2; possible D gene TRBD1, 6 bases. Germline V lookup: CDR1 LGHNA, CDR2 YNFKEQ. The ends were cut back, 1 base at V and 3 bases at J, with 15 bases in the middle. The CDR3 consists of 16 residues.

DNA for the CDR3: TGCGCCAGCAGCTTCCAGACAGGGGCCTACTACGAGCAGTACTTC. Protein product: CASSFQTGAYYEQYF. This chain links TRBV5-1 with TRBJ2-7; 8 nucleotides align to TRBD1. V lost 2 bases to trimming and J lost 3 bases; unmatched junction nucleotides: 7. The CDR3 consists of 15 residues. Germline assignment: CDR1 SGHRS and CDR2 YFSETQ.